The 18 T cell receptor beta chains given below trace back to one sample, sequenced in a study of T cell clonality in common variable immunodeficiency. Libraries were prepared by immunoSEQ multiplex PCR; TCRdb keeps only in-frame clonotypes and omits some of them. The sample includes about 40,000 clones, none of them occurring once. Input material: peripheral blood mononuclear cells. The receptors stem from a person aged 18-70 years in good health.

The table lists this clone with many counts. The read finishes 3 residues shy of the CDR3 end, and the germline J gene is used to complete it. V gene TRBV5-1 combines with J gene TRBJ2-7; 11 nucleotides align to TRBD1. Germline CDR1 is SGHRS and CDR2 is YFSETQ. J was trimmed by 5 bases and V by 4 bases; bases with no gene match: 8. The CDR3 contains 15 residues. This CDR3 is CASSPGQGVSHEQYF. The CDR3 bases that were read are TGCGCCAGCAGCCCGGGACAGGGGGTGTCTCACGAG.

This clone was counted ten times or more. The DNA ends 3 residues before the CDR3 does, and the rest of the CDR3 is filled in from the germline J gene. This chain connects TRBV12-3 or TRBV12-4 to TRBJ2-1, with 10 bases aligning to TRBD1. This CDR3 has 16 amino acids. V gave up 0 bases and J gave up 5 bases; unmatched junction bases: 4. The covered CDR3 bases are TGTGCCAGCAGTTTAGCGGGACAGGGGTCGGACAATGAG. The encoded protein is CASSLAGQGSDNE. The full CDR3 reads CASSLAGQGSDNEQFF.

A remark on this clone: Sequencing ends 3 residues short of the CDR3 end; the germline J gene provides the rest. The chain employs TRBV11-2 and TRBJ2-7; maybe TRBD1 (6 bases). The CDR3 is made up of 15 amino acids. Trimming shortened V by 3 bases and J by 5 bases, and 17 bases separated the two germline ends. Germline assignment: CDR1 SGHAT and CDR2 FQNNGV. This CDR3 is CASSFRGLDRDEQYF. The sequenced part of the CDR3 DNA is TGTGCCAGCAGCTTTAGGGGGTTAGATCGGGACGAG.

A few counts support this clone. The observed sequence ends 3 residues before the CDR3 terminus, with the missing tail filled in from the germline J gene. The chain recombines TRBV30 with TRBJ2-4, with a tentative D call TRBD1 (5 bases). Germline CDR1 reads GTSNPN; CDR2 reads SVGIG (reference sequence). CDR3 length: 13 amino acids. The CDR3 bases that were read are TGTGCCTGGAGTGTCGTGATGGGGCATGGT. This translates into CAWSVVMGHG. The entire CDR3 protein reads CAWSVVMGHGQYF.

Concerning this clone: The read finishes 3 residues shy of the CDR3 end, and the germline J gene is used to complete it. The chain employs TRBV19 and TRBJ2-1; 9 positions match TRBD2. The V gene end was trimmed by 6 bases and the J gene end by 1 base; junction bases not matched to a gene: 4. The CDR3 contains 15 residues. The germline V gene has CDR1 LNHDA and CDR2 SQIVND (reference sequence). The sequenced part of the CDR3 DNA is TGTGCCAGTAGGGCGGGGGGGTCGTCCTACAATGAG. Translation: CASRAGGSSYNE. The whole CDR3 sequence is CASRAGGSSYNEQFF.

The table lists this clone with many counts. The read ends 3 residues shy of where the CDR3 ends; the end is completed using the germline J gene. The rearrangement joins TRBV20-1 to TRBJ2-1, with 12 bases that match TRBD2. The germline V gene has CDR1 DFQATT and CDR2 SNEGSKA (reference sequence). The CDR3 totals 17 residues. J lost 5 bases, V lost 3 bases, and 11 bases had no gene match. The DNA read from the CDR3 is TGCAGTGCTAGGGAGTTGTCGGGACTAGCGGGCCACAATGAG. Amino acids: CSARELSGLAGHNE. The entire CDR3 protein reads CSARELSGLAGHNEQFF.

This clone has at least ten counts. The CDR3 end is not reached by the read, which stops 3 residues before it; the germline J gene fills it in. The rearrangement joins TRBV30 to TRBJ2-1; D may be TRBD2 (5 bases). CDR1 is GTSNPN, CDR2 SVGIG, per germline (reference sequence). This CDR3 contains 14 residues. V was clipped by 0 bases and J by 1 base, with 7 bases between them. This CDR3 is CAWSVTGSYNEQFF. The covered CDR3 bases are TGTGCCTGGAGTGTAACGGGGTCCTACAATGAG.

This clone showed up many times. The read terminates 3 residues before the CDR3 end, so the remaining end is supplied by the germline J gene. This sequence joins TRBV20-1 and TRBJ2-7; weak D call: TRBD1 (6 bases). V gave up 3 bases and J gave up 3 bases, with 12 bases separating them. This CDR3 is built from 13 residues. Germline V gives CDR1 DFQATT, CDR2 SNEGSKA (reference sequence). The CDR3 reads CSARGRGSYEQYF. The sequenced part of the CDR3 DNA is TGCAGTGCTAGGGGCAGGGGTAGCTACGAG.

This clone occurred a few times. The observed sequence ends 3 residues before the CDR3 terminus, with the missing tail filled in from the germline J gene. The rearrangement joins TRBV2 to TRBJ1-1, with 8 bases fitting TRBD1. Germline trimming cut 6 bases from V and 7 bases from J; bases unmatched to any gene: 10. The CDR3 covers 14 residues. Germline V gives CDR1 SNHLY, CDR2 FYNNEI. CDR3 DNA (partial): TGTGCCAGCAGCGGACAGGGCGCTAAAGATGAA. Protein: CASSGQGAKDE. The full-length CDR3 reads as CASSGQGAKDEAFF.

A few counts support this clone. Read sequence stops 3 residues before the CDR3 end, and the germline J gene provides the missing end. Other DNA variants within this sample encode the same CDR3. V and J are TRBV18 and TRBJ1-2; D uncertain. The CDR3 has 15 residues. The germline CDR1 and CDR2 sequences are KGHSH and LQKENI. The part of the CDR3 DNA that was read is TGTGCCAGCTCGCCTAATTTTGCGGGGAGGAGAGGC. The encoded protein is CASSPNFAGRRG. The entire CDR3 protein is CASSPNFAGRRGYTF.

This clone was counted ten times or more. The sequenced fragment ends 3 residues before the CDR3 boundary, so the rest is inferred from the germline J gene. The chain employs TRBV20-1 and TRBJ2-1; TRBD2 matches at 8 bases. The CDR3 is 14 amino acids. The V gene end was trimmed by 6 bases and the J gene end by 7 bases; junction bases not matched to a gene: 11. The germline gives CDR1 DFQATT, CDR2 SNEGSKA (reference sequence). CDR3 bases read: TGCAGTGCAGGGGGGTTAGCGGGGAGGAATGAG. Protein product: CSAGGLAGRNE. The CDR3 in full is CSAGGLAGRNEQFF.

This clone occurred many times. The read is 3 residues too short to cover the CDR3 end, so that end is filled in from the germline J gene. J is TRBJ2-5 and V is TRBV5-1; TRBD1 aligns across 9 bases. Germline lookup yields CDR1 SGHRS and CDR2 YFSETQ. The CDR3 covers 14 residues. Trimming cost V 4 bases and J 5 bases; bases outside gene matches: 6. CDR3 bases read: TGCGCCAGCAGCCCCGGGACAGGGAAGGAGACC. Amino acids: CASSPGTGKET. The CDR3, in full, reads CASSPGTGKETQYF.

This clone has a count of ten or more. The read falls 3 residues short of the CDR3 end, and the missing part is taken from the germline J gene. V is TRBV5-1 and J is TRBJ2-3, with D possibly TRBD1 on 6 matching bases. CDR1 and CDR2 from the germline V gene are SGHRS and YFSETQ. V shed 1 base and J shed 0 bases, with 15 bases lying between them. This CDR3 spans 17 amino acids. CDR3 sequence: CASSLMQGTFSTDTQYF. Partial CDR3 DNA: TGCGCCAGCAGCTTGATGCAGGGGACGTTTAGCACAGATACG. Combining the CDR3 with reference TRBV5-1 and TRBJ2-3 gives the whole variable domain KAGVTQTPRYLIKTRGQQVTLSCSPISGHRSVSWYQQTPGQGLQFLFEYFSETQRNKGNFPGRFSGRQFSNSRSEMNVSTLELGDSALYLCASSLMQGTFSTDTQYFGPGTRLTVL.

Many counts were recorded for this clone. The read terminates 3 residues ahead of where the CDR3 ends, so the germline J gene completes it. The chain carries TRBV2 and TRBJ2-7; the match to TRBD1 covers 7 bases. CDR1 and CDR2 (germline): SNHLY, FYNNEI. V shed 7 bases, J shed 3 bases, and the junction held 6 bases outside the gene matches. The CDR3 consists of 13 residues. The DNA read from the CDR3 is TGTGCCAGCAATCGGGACAGCATCTACGAG. This sequence encodes CASNRDSIYE. The CDR3 in full is CASNRDSIYEQYF.

This clone was observed many times. A much larger clone is a single base away; this may be a read error. Read sequence stops 3 residues before the CDR3 end, and the germline J gene provides the missing end. The V call is TRBV7-6, the J call TRBJ1-3; maybe TRBD1 (5 bases). The CDR3 consists of 18 residues. Looked up from germline, CDR1 is SGHVS and CDR2 is FNYEAQ. Incomplete CDR3 DNA: TGTGCCGGCAGCTTAGCGCCTAATTATAGGGGTACGGGAAACACC. This codes for CAGSLAPNYRGTGNT. The whole CDR3 region reads CAGSLAPNYRGTGNTIYF.

In its sample, this clone was seen many times. The DNA ends 3 residues before the CDR3 does, and the rest of the CDR3 is filled in from the germline J gene. The genes are TRBV20-1 and TRBJ2-1, with TRBD2 matching over 7 bases. The CDR3 runs 16 residues. V lost 6 bases to trimming and J lost 6 bases; unmatched junction nucleotides: 17. In germline, CDR1 is DFQATT, CDR2 SNEGSKA (reference sequence). The CDR3 reads CSAQPVPGRGTNEQFF. The DNA read from the CDR3 is TGCAGTGCCCAGCCTGTTCCAGGGAGGGGTACCAATGAG.

This clone was seen many times. The read stops 3 residues short of the end of the CDR3; the missing end is completed from the germline J gene. This chain joins TRBV5-1 and TRBJ2-7; a weak D match, TRBD2 (6 bases). The ends were cut back, 4 bases at V and 0 bases at J, with 14 bases in the middle. From germline, CDR1 is SGHRS and CDR2 YFSETQ. The CDR3 has 15 residues. The covered CDR3 bases are TGCGCCAGCAGCCCTAACGGAGCGGGCTCCTACGAG. The encoded protein is CASSPNGAGSYE. The whole CDR3 protein is CASSPNGAGSYEQYF. The variable domain in full, completed from reference TRBV5-1 and TRBJ2-7, reads KAGVTQTPRYLIKTRGQQVTLSCSPISGHRSVSWYQQTPGQGLQFLFEYFSETQRNKGNFPGRFSGRQFSNSRSEMNVSTLELGDSALYLCASSPNGAGSYEQYFGPGTRLTVT.

This clone was seen repeatedly, ten times or more. At one of its ends the junction is not consistent with the germline gene, which may arise from a read error. The read is 3 residues too short to cover the CDR3 end, so that end is filled in from the germline J gene. The chain links TRBV19 to TRBJ1-5, with 8 bases fitting TRBD1. The CDR3 has 14 residues. Germline loops: CDR1 LNHDA, CDR2 SQIVND (reference sequence). The CDR3 bases that were read are TGTGCCAGTAGTTTAGACAGGGGTAATCAGCCC. Amino acids: CASSLDRGNQP. The whole CDR3 reads CASSLDRGNQPQHF.